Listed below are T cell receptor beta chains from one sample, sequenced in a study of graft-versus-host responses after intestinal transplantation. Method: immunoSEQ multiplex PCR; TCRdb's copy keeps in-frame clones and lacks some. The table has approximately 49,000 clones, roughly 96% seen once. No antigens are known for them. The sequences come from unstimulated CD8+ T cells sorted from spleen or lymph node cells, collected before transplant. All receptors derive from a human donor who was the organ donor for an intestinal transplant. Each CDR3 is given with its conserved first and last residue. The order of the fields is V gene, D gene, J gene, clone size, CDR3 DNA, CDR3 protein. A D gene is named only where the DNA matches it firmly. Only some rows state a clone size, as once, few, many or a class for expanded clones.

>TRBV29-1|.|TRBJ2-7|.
TGCAGCGTGGAAGACGGGGACTACGAGCAGTACTTC
CSVEDGDYEQYF
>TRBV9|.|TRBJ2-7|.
TGTGCCAGCAGCGTAGGAGCCCTGCCCGGCGAGCAGTACTTC
CASSVGALPGEQYF
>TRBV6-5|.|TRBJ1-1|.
TGTGCCAGCAGTTACTCGTTGGAGAACACTGAAGCTTTCTTT
CASSYSLENTEAFF
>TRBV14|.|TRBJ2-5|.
TGTGCCAGCAGCCAACCCATATTATCCCCCCAAGAGACCCAGTACTTC
CASSQPILSPQETQYF
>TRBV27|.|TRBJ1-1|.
TGTGCCAGCAGTTCGGGGGGAGGTGGCACTGAAGCTTTCTTT
CASSSGGGGTEAFF
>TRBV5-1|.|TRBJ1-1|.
TGCGCCAGCAGCGGAACCGACGGGGGCGCCTACCTGAACACTGAAGCTTTCTTT
CASSGTDGGAYLNTEAFF
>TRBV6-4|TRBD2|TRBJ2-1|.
TGTGCCAGCAGTGACTCTAGCGGGGGGGCCAATGAGCAGTTCTTC
CASSDSSGGANEQFF
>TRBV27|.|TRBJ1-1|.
TGTGCCAGCAGTACCTCAGACACTGAAGCTTTCTTT
CASSTSDTEAFF
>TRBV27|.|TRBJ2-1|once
TGTGCCAGCAGTTCCCGCGAAGCCTCAAGCTCCTACAATGAGCAGTTCTTC
CASSSREASSSYNEQFF
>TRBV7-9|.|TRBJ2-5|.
TGTGCCAGCAGTCGTACAGGGAACCAAGAGACCCAGTACTTC
CASSRTGNQETQYF
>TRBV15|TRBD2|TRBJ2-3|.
TGTGCCACCAGCCAGAGTGTAGCGGGGGGGCACACAGATACGCAGTATTTT
CATSQSVAGGHTDTQYF
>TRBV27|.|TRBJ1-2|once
TGTGCCAGCAGTTTAAACCCGATTTTCTATGGCTACACCTTC
CASSLNPIFYGYTF
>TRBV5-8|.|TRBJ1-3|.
TGTGCCAGCAGCTACCCCGGGGGGCCTGGAAACACCATATATTTT
CASSYPGGPGNTIYF
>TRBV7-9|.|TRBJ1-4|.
TGTGCCAGCAGCTTATCCCCCGAGGATAATGAAAAACTGTTTTTT
CASSLSPEDNEKLFF
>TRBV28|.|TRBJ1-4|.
TGTGCCAGCAGTTTATGGGGGGAGAGAGAAAAACTGTTTTTT
CASSLWGEREKLFF
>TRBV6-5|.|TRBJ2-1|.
TGTGCCAGCAGCCCCTTTGGGCGGGACAATGAGCAGTTCTTC
CASSPFGRDNEQFF
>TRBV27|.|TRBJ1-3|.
TGTGCCAGCAGTTCAGACGGGATCTCTGGAAACACCATATATTTT
CASSSDGISGNTIYF
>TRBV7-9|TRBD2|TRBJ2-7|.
TGTGCCAGCAGCCACCCTTATTTGGCGGGGGGCCCCATTTCCTACGAGCAGTACTTC
CASSHPYLAGGPISYEQYF
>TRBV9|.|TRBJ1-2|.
TGTGCCAGCAGCCCCGGGGGGGTTTTGATTAGGGGCTACACCTTC
CASSPGGVLIRGYTF
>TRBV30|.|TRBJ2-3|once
TGTGCCTGGACCTCGCGTCGTCAGGGGACTAGCACAGATACGCAGTATTTT
CAWTSRRQGTSTDTQYF
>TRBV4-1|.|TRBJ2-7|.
TGCGCCAGCAGCCATGGACCGGGAGTGTCGGGGGAGCAGTACTTC
CASSHGPGVSGEQYF
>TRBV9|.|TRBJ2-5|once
TGTGCCAGCAGCGTAGATCTGGTGCAGGAGACCCAGTACTTC
CASSVDLVQETQYF
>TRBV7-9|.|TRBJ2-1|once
TGTGCCAGCAGCTTAGGTCCCCTCAATGAGCAGTTCTTC
CASSLGPLNEQFF
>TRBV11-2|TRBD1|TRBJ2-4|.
TGTGCCAGCAGCCAAGACCCGGGACAGGGGCTTCTAGCCAAAAACATTCAGTACTTC
CASSQDPGQGLLAKNIQYF
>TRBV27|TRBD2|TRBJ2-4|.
TGTGCCAGCAGTCTCGGGGGGTTCGGAAACATTCAGTACTTC
CASSLGGFGNIQYF
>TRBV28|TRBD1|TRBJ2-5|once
TGTGCCAGCAGTTCGCTGACAGGGGAAGGGGAGACCCAGTACTTC
CASSSLTGEGETQYF
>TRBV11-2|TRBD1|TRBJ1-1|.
TGTGCCAGCAGCCGGGACAGGACTGAAGCTTTCTTT
CASSRDRTEAFF
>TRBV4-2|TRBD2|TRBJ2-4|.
TGTGCCAGCAGCCCTACAAGGGAGGGTCCACTAGCCAAAAACATTCAGTACTTC
CASSPTREGPLAKNIQYF
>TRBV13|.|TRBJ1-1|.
TGTGCCAGCAGCCATCCCACAGGGAACACTGAAGCTTTCTTT
CASSHPTGNTEAFF
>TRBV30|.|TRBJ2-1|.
TGTGCCTGGAGTGTAGGGCGAGCTTACAATGAGCAGTTCTTC
CAWSVGRAYNEQFF
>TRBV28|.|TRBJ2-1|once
TGTGCCAGCAGTTTACAGTTGCGGTACAATGAGCAGTTCTTC
CASSLQLRYNEQFF
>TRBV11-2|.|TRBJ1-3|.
TGTGCCAGCAGCTTATCAGGAAACACCATATATTTT
CASSLSGNTIYF
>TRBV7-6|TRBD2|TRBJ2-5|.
TGTGCCAGCACCACCCTAGCGGGGGGGAGGGAGACCCAGTACTTC
CASTTLAGGRETQYF
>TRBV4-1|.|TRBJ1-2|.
TGCGCCAGCAGCCCCGCTCAGGGCTTTCACTATGGCTACACCTTC
CASSPAQGFHYGYTF
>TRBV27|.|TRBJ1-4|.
TGTGCCAGCAGTTCCGTCCGGGACTCAGAAGAAAAACTGTTTTTT
CASSSVRDSEEKLFF
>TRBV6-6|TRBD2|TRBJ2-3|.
TGTGCCAGCAGTACCGGGACTAGCTCTTTGGATACGCAGTATTTT
CASSTGTSSLDTQYF
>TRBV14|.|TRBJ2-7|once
TGTGCCAGCAGCCAATTTGGCGGGGGCCCTTCCTACGAGCAGTACTTC
CASSQFGGGPSYEQYF
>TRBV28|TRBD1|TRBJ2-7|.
TGTGCCAGCAGTTTGGGGACAGGGGAGTTTCCTGACGAGCAGTACTTC
CASSLGTGEFPDEQYF
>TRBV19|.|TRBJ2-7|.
TGTGCCAGTAGTATAGTAGCCGGGAACCCCGAGCAGTACTTC
CASSIVAGNPEQYF
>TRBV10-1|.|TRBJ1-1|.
TGCGCCAGCCAGGAGGCTATGAACACTGAAGCTTTCTTT
CASQEAMNTEAFF
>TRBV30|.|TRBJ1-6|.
TGTGCCTGGATTGGGGGCAGGGGCAATTCACCCCTCCACTTT
CAWIGGRGNSPLHF
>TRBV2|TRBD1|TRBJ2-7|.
TGTGCCAGCAGACCGGGACAGTCTTTATACGAGCAGTACTTC
CASRPGQSLYEQYF
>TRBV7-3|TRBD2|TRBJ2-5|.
TGTGCCAGCAGCCTCAGCGGGGGGGCCGAAGAGACCCAGTACTTC
CASSLSGGAEETQYF
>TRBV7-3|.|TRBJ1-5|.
TGTGCCAGCAGCTTAAATGGGAGCAATCAGCCCCAGCATTTT
CASSLNGSNQPQHF
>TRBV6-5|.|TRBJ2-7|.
TGTGCCAGCAGTTACTCCGCAGGGTTGCGCTCCTACGAGCAGTACTTC
CASSYSAGLRSYEQYF
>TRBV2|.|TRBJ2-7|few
TGTGCCAGCGACAGCCGGGGCTCCTACGAGCAGTACTTC
CASDSRGSYEQYF
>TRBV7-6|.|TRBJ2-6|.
TGTGCCAGCAGCTTAGGAGGGGTGGGGGCCAACGTCCTGACTTTC
CASSLGGVGANVLTF